The TCR beta chain described here comes from a study of cytomegalovirus exposure and HLA in healthy donors. Study-wide findings and caveats: Testing in vitro showed a few CMV-associated chains specific for CMV antigens.

This CDR3 has 14 residues. The V gene lost 3 bases and the J gene lost 12 bases, with 18 bases spanning the gap. Germline assignment: CDR1 KGHSH and CDR2 LQKENI. As concerns this clone: Its target is not known.

Researchers ran the PCR with 60 Vbeta and 13 Jbeta primers. As processed by the authors: In a later analysis, the count reached 74 million or so unique TCR beta chains, with about 11 million shared. Sequencing used immunoSEQ multiplex PCR; TCRdb keeps in-frame clones, though not all of them. V, J and clone size were drawn from that table, and D and trimming were deduced from the DNA. This sample has around 150,000 clones, with about 80% found just once. The sequencing input was PBMCs. V gene TRBV18 combines with J gene TRBJ2-1; possible D gene TRBD2, 6 bases. The TCR comes from a man between 25 and 39 years old in good health and CMV-seronegative. The CDR3 is CASSPTAGSRGQFF. DNA of the CDR3: TGTGCCAGCTCACCGACGGCGGGAAGCCGGGGGCAGTTCTTC.